A selection of T cell receptor beta chains follows, all from one sample in a study of shared clonotypes between healthy human individuals. TCRdb keeps only in-frame clones here, not all; method: immunoSEQ multiplex PCR. The sample includes around 1.1 million clones, around three quarters of them seen just once. Material for sequencing was memory CD4+ T cells from PBMCs. The receptors stem from a man between 18 and 35 years old in good health. Some clones in this sample may be carry-over from other donors' samples. Both conserved end residues are part of each CDR3. D genes are given only for firm matches. Clone size is given for some rows only: seen once, a few or many times, or a class if the clone is expanded.

v_call: TRBV11-3
d_call: TRBD2
clone_size: NA
j_call: TRBJ2-7
cdr3_nt: TGTGCCAGCAGCCCTGGGACTAGCTACGAGCAGTACTTC
cdr3_aa: CASSPGTSYEQYF

v_call: TRBV28
d_call: NA
clone_size: NA
j_call: TRBJ1-4
cdr3_nt: TGTGCCAGCAGTTCCCAGGGGCGAGAAAAACTGTTTTTT
cdr3_aa: CASSSQGREKLFF

v_call: TRBV5-1
d_call: NA
clone_size: NA
j_call: TRBJ2-7
cdr3_nt: TGCGCCAGCAGCTTGTTCCCGTCTAGTCCTTACGAGCAGTACTTC
cdr3_aa: CASSLFPSSPYEQYF

v_call: TRBV9
d_call: TRBD2
clone_size: NA
j_call: TRBJ2-7
cdr3_nt: TGTGCCAGCAGCGCCACAAGCGGGAGCGGCTACGAGCAGTACTTC
cdr3_aa: CASSATSGSGYEQYF

v_call: TRBV6-1
d_call: NA
clone_size: few
j_call: TRBJ1-2
cdr3_nt: TGTGCCAGCAGTGAAGTGGGGTCCTACACCTTC
cdr3_aa: CASSEVGSYTF

v_call: TRBV7-9
d_call: TRBD2
clone_size: NA
j_call: TRBJ2-3
cdr3_nt: TGTGCCAGCAGCCCACTTTCCGGGACTAGCGGGACGGATACGCAGTATTTT
cdr3_aa: CASSPLSGTSGTDTQYF

v_call: TRBV2
d_call: NA
clone_size: NA
j_call: TRBJ1-2
cdr3_nt: TGTGCCAGCAGTCAGATCCCTGCCGAGGGCTACACCTTC
cdr3_aa: CASSQIPAEGYTF

v_call: TRBV7-8
d_call: TRBD2
clone_size: NA
j_call: TRBJ2-3
cdr3_nt: TGTGCCAGCGGGACTACCACAGATACGCAGTATTTT
cdr3_aa: CASGTTTDTQYF

v_call: TRBV28
d_call: TRBD1
clone_size: NA
j_call: TRBJ1-5
cdr3_nt: TGCTATACAGGGGCATATAGCAATCAGCCCCAGCATTTT
cdr3_aa: CYTGAYSNQPQHF

v_call: TRBV6-1
d_call: TRBD2
clone_size: few
j_call: TRBJ2-3
cdr3_nt: TGTGCCAGCAGTGACCGAGGGACTAGCGGGAGTACAGATACGCAGTATTTT
cdr3_aa: CASSDRGTSGSTDTQYF

v_call: TRBV10-3
d_call: NA
clone_size: NA
j_call: TRBJ2-7
cdr3_nt: TGTGCCATAAAAAAGACAGCTGAGTCCTCCTACGAGCAGTACTTC
cdr3_aa: CAIKKTAESSYEQYF

v_call: TRBV7-2
d_call: TRBD2
clone_size: NA
j_call: TRBJ2-7
cdr3_nt: TGTGCCAGCAGCCCGGGACTAGCGGGAGTCGGCGAGCAGTACTTC
cdr3_aa: CASSPGLAGVGEQYF

v_call: TRBV28
d_call: NA
clone_size: NA
j_call: TRBJ2-1
cdr3_nt: TGTGCCAGCAACGATCGGGGGGCCGGTTTCAATGAGCAGTTCTTC
cdr3_aa: CASNDRGAGFNEQFF

v_call: TRBV4-3
d_call: TRBD2
clone_size: NA
j_call: TRBJ2-7
cdr3_nt: TGCGCCAGCAGCCAATCCCAACTAGCGGGGACCTACGAGCAGTACTTC
cdr3_aa: CASSQSQLAGTYEQYF

v_call: TRBV5-4
d_call: NA
clone_size: NA
j_call: TRBJ2-3
cdr3_nt: TGTGCCTACCGAGGGGGGGCTAGCACAGATACGCAGTATTTT
cdr3_aa: CAYRGGASTDTQYF

v_call: TRBV2
d_call: NA
clone_size: NA
j_call: TRBJ1-2
cdr3_nt: TGTGCCAGCAGTGAAAATGGTCGGGGAGGGACTTATGGCTACACCTTC
cdr3_aa: CASSENGRGGTYGYTF

v_call: TRBV6-5
d_call: NA
clone_size: NA
j_call: TRBJ2-7
cdr3_nt: TGTGCCAGCCGCCTTTCTGGGAGGCCCTACGAGCAGTACTTC
cdr3_aa: CASRLSGRPYEQYF

v_call: TRBV9
d_call: NA
clone_size: NA
j_call: TRBJ1-2
cdr3_nt: TGTGCCAGCAGCGTTTGGGCCTCCAGGGATGGCTACACCTTC
cdr3_aa: CASSVWASRDGYTF

v_call: TRBV7-3
d_call: NA
clone_size: NA
j_call: TRBJ2-2
cdr3_nt: TGTGCCAGCAGCCCCATGGGGGGGGCTGGCACCGGGGAGCTGTTTTTT
cdr3_aa: CASSPMGGAGTGELFF

v_call: TRBV5-1
d_call: NA
clone_size: NA
j_call: TRBJ1-1
cdr3_nt: TGCGCCAGCAGCTCCGGCCCGACAGGAGTGAACACTGAAGCTTTCTTT
cdr3_aa: CASSSGPTGVNTEAFF

v_call: TRBV10-2
d_call: TRBD2
clone_size: NA
j_call: TRBJ2-5
cdr3_nt: TGCGCCAGCAGTGCGCTGGGGACTAGCGGCCAAGAGACCCAGTACTTC
cdr3_aa: CASSALGTSGQETQYF

v_call: TRBV10-3
d_call: TRBD2
clone_size: once
j_call: TRBJ2-7
cdr3_nt: TGTGCCATCAGTGACGGGACTAGCGGAGCCCACGAGCAGTACTTC
cdr3_aa: CAISDGTSGAHEQYF

v_call: TRBV4-3
d_call: NA
clone_size: NA
j_call: TRBJ2-7
cdr3_nt: TGCGCCAGCAGTCACCGGCAGGGAAGCTCCTACGAGCAGTACTTC
cdr3_aa: CASSHRQGSSYEQYF

v_call: TRBV7-2
d_call: NA
clone_size: NA
j_call: TRBJ1-5
cdr3_nt: TGTGCCAGCAGCCAGGGGACGCTCAATCAGCCCCAGCATTTT
cdr3_aa: CASSQGTLNQPQHF

v_call: TRBV7-3
d_call: TRBD2
clone_size: NA
j_call: TRBJ2-3
cdr3_nt: TGTGCCAGCAGCTTAATGTCGGCGGGAGGCCTCACAGATACGCAGTATTTT
cdr3_aa: CASSLMSAGGLTDTQYF

v_call: TRBV28
d_call: NA
clone_size: NA
j_call: TRBJ1-1
cdr3_nt: TGTGCCAGCAGTTTGTGGGGGCTCGAAGCTTTCTTT
cdr3_aa: CASSLWGLEAFF

v_call: TRBV7-3
d_call: NA
clone_size: NA
j_call: TRBJ1-1
cdr3_nt: TGTGCCAGCAGCCAAGGGGGGAGTGGCACTGAAGCTTTCTTT
cdr3_aa: CASSQGGSGTEAFF

v_call: TRBV5-6
d_call: NA
clone_size: NA
j_call: TRBJ1-2
cdr3_nt: TGTGCCAGCAGCCCGGGACGTTCAGGCTACACCTTC
cdr3_aa: CASSPGRSGYTF

v_call: TRBV29-1
d_call: NA
clone_size: NA
j_call: TRBJ1-5
cdr3_nt: TGCAGCGTTGCGGGCCAAAGCAATCAGCCCCAGCATTTT
cdr3_aa: CSVAGQSNQPQHF

v_call: TRBV7-3
d_call: TRBD1
clone_size: NA
j_call: TRBJ2-5
cdr3_nt: TGTGCCAGCAGCTTAACGGGACAGCAAGAGACCCAGTACTTC
cdr3_aa: CASSLTGQQETQYF

v_call: TRBV9
d_call: NA
clone_size: once
j_call: TRBJ1-2
cdr3_nt: TGTGCCAGCAGCGGGGGGACGGACTATGGCTACACCTTC
cdr3_aa: CASSGGTDYGYTF

v_call: TRBV19
d_call: NA
clone_size: NA
j_call: TRBJ1-5
cdr3_nt: TGTGCCAGTAGTATAGATCGGAGGGCCCAGCATTTT
cdr3_aa: CASSIDRRAQHF

v_call: TRBV14
d_call: TRBD1
clone_size: NA
j_call: TRBJ2-1
cdr3_nt: TGTGCCAGCAGCTGGGGACAGAGTGCCTACAATGAGCAGTTCTTC
cdr3_aa: CASSWGQSAYNEQFF

v_call: TRBV6-5
d_call: NA
clone_size: NA
j_call: TRBJ2-2
cdr3_nt: TGTGCCAGCAGGAACACCGGGGAGCTGTTTTTT
cdr3_aa: CASRNTGELFF

v_call: TRBV2
d_call: NA
clone_size: NA
j_call: TRBJ2-7
cdr3_nt: TGCGCCAGCAGTGACGTGTTCTACTACGAGCAGTACTTC
cdr3_aa: CASSDVFYYEQYF

v_call: TRBV5-6
d_call: TRBD1
clone_size: NA
j_call: TRBJ2-7
cdr3_nt: TGTGCCAGCAGCTTGGACGGGACAGGGGCCTACGAGCAGTACTTC
cdr3_aa: CASSLDGTGAYEQYF

v_call: TRBV7-8
d_call: NA
clone_size: NA
j_call: TRBJ2-5
cdr3_nt: TGTGCCAGCAGCGCCGGGGAGACCCAGTACTTC
cdr3_aa: CASSAGETQYF

v_call: TRBV27
d_call: TRBD2
clone_size: many
j_call: TRBJ2-2
cdr3_nt: TGTGCCAGCACTCCCAACTGGTTAATCCCGGGACTAGCGGGAAGGGTGAACACCGGGGAGCTGTTTTTT
cdr3_aa: CASTPNWLIPGLAGRVNTGELFF

v_call: TRBV5-6
d_call: TRBD1
clone_size: NA
j_call: TRBJ2-1
cdr3_nt: TGTGCCAGCAGCTTCCGGGACAGGGTAGTCATCGGTGAGCAGTTCTTC
cdr3_aa: CASSFRDRVVIGEQFF

v_call: TRBV2
d_call: TRBD1
clone_size: NA
j_call: TRBJ2-1
cdr3_nt: TGTGCCAGCAGTGAAACCGGGACAGAGGAAACTGAGCAGTTCTTC
cdr3_aa: CASSETGTEETEQFF

v_call: TRBV9
d_call: TRBD2
clone_size: NA
j_call: TRBJ2-1
cdr3_nt: TGTGCCAGCAGCGTAGCCGGCGGGAGCAATGAGCAGTTCTTC
cdr3_aa: CASSVAGGSNEQFF

v_call: TRBV6-1
d_call: NA
clone_size: NA
j_call: TRBJ2-2
cdr3_nt: TGTGCCAGCAGGGGTGGGGGGAGTGGCACCGGGGAGCTGTTTTTT
cdr3_aa: CASRGGGSGTGELFF

v_call: TRBV7-8
d_call: NA
clone_size: NA
j_call: TRBJ1-1
cdr3_nt: TGTGCCAGCAGCTACCGGACCTTTGCGAACACTGAAGCTTTCTTT
cdr3_aa: CASSYRTFANTEAFF

v_call: TRBV4-2
d_call: NA
clone_size: NA
j_call: TRBJ2-5
cdr3_nt: TGTGCCAGCAGCCAAGGGGTTAGCCGCGAGACCCAGTACTTC
cdr3_aa: CASSQGVSRETQYF

v_call: TRBV2
d_call: TRBD1
clone_size: NA
j_call: TRBJ1-2
cdr3_nt: TGTGCCAGCAGGACAGGGCTCTTTAACTATGGCTACACCTTC
cdr3_aa: CASRTGLFNYGYTF

v_call: TRBV11-2
d_call: NA
clone_size: NA
j_call: TRBJ2-7
cdr3_nt: TGTGCCAGCAGCCCCCGGAGTGGTCTGGCCTACGAGCAGTACTTC
cdr3_aa: CASSPRSGLAYEQYF